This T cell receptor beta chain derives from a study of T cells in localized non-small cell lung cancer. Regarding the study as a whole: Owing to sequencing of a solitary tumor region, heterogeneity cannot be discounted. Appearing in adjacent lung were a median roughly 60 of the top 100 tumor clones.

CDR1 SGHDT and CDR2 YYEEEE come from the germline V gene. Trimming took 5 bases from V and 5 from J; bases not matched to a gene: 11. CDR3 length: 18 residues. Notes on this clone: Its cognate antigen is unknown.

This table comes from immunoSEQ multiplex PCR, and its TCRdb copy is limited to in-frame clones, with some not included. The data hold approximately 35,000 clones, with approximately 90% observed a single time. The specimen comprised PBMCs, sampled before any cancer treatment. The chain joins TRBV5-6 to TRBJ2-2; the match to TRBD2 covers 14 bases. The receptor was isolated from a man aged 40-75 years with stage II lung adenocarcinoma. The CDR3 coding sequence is TGTGCCAGCAGGTCATTCGGGACTAGCGGGAGCTCGACCGGGGAGCTGTTTTTT. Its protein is CASRSFGTSGSSTGELFF.